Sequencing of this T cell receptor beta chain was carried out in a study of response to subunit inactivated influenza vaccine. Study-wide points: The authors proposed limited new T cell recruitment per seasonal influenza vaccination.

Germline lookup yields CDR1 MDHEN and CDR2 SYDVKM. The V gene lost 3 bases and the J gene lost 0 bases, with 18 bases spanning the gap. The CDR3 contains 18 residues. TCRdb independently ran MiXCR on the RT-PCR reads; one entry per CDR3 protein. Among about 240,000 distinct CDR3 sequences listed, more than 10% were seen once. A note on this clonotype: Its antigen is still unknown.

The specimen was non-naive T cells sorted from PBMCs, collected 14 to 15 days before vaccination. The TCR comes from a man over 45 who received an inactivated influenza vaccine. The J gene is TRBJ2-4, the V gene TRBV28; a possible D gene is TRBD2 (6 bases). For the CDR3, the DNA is TGTGCCAGCAGTTTCCGCTTTTTTGCGGGGATAGCCAAAAACATTCAGTACTTC. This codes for CASSFRFFAGIAKNIQYF.